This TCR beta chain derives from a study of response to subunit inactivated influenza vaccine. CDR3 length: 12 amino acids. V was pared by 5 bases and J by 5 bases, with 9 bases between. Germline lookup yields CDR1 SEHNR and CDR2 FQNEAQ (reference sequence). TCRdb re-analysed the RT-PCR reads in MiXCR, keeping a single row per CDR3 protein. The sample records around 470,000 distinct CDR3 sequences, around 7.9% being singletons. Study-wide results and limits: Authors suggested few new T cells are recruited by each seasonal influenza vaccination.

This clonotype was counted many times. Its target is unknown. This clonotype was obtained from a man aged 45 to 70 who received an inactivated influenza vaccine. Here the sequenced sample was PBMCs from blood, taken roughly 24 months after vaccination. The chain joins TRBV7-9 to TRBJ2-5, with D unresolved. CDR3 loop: CASSGGGETQYF. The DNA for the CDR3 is TGTGCCAGCAGCGGTGGTGGGGAGACCCAGTACTTC.